This TCR beta chain stems from a study of response to subunit inactivated influenza vaccine. Regarding the study as a whole: The authors suggested that few new T cells are recruited per seasonal influenza vaccination.

Points on this clonotype: Antigen unknown.

MiXCR was run by TCRdb on the RT-PCR reads, yielding one entry per CDR3 protein. The sample lists around 190,000 distinct CDR3 sequences; about 9.3% were seen once. CDR3 length equals 15 residues. Germline CDR1 and CDR2: DFQATT and SNEGSKA (reference sequence). The germline V and J ends were trimmed by 1 base and 6 bases, with 15 bases remaining between them. The clonotype was recovered from a man over 45 who received an inactivated influenza vaccine. The V gene is TRBV20-1, the J gene TRBJ2-2; a weak D match, TRBD1 (6 bases). The source material was non-naive T cells sorted from PBMCs, sampled on the day of vaccination. The CDR3 spells CSARVRTVEAGELFF. CDR3 DNA sequence: TGCAGTGCTAGAGTTCGGACAGTTGAGGCCGGGGAGCTGTTTTTT.